The count of the clone carrying this T cell receptor beta chain is one. Seattle cases were enrolled at active infection and followed longitudinally. This record belongs to a study of blood T cell repertoires in COVID-19. Study at large: The analysed material was cDNA or gDNA that came from T cells, B-cell-depleted T cells, or PBMCs.

Germline CDR1 is SGHDT and CDR2 is YYEEEE. CDR3 length equals 16 residues. The ends were cut back, 5 bases at V and 6 bases at J, with 24 bases in the middle. Source study methods: Reference gene primers were amplified, and this amplification served to estimate nucleated cell counts. Sequencing used immunoSEQ multiplex PCR; TCRdb keeps in-frame clones, though not all of them. That table furnishes V, J and clone size, whereas the DNA furnished D and trimming. The table records roughly 290,000 clones, roughly 90% of them present only once. The sample comprised peripheral blood. This chain connects TRBV5-6 to TRBJ2-7; D might be TRBD2 (5 bases). This sequence was found in a woman aged 25 to 39 with COVID-19, enrolled during active disease. This chain's CDR3 is CASRQAPGGSFFEQYF. The CDR3 nucleotides read TGTGCCAGCAGGCAAGCACCCGGTGGGAGTTTTTTCGAGCAGTACTTC.